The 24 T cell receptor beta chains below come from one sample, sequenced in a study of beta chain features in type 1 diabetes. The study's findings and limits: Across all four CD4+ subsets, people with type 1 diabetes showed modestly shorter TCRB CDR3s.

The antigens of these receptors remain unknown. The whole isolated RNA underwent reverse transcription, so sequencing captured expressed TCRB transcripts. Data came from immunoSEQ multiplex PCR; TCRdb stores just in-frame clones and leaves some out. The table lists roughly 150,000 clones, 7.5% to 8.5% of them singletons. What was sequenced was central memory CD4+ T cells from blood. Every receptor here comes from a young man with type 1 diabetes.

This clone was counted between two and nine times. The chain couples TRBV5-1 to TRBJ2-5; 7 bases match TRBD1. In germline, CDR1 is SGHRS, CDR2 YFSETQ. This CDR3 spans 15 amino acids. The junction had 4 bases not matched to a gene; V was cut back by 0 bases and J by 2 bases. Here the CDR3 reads CASSLVETGQETQYF. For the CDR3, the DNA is TGCGCCAGCAGCTTGGTAGAGACAGGGCAAGAGACCCAGTACTTC.

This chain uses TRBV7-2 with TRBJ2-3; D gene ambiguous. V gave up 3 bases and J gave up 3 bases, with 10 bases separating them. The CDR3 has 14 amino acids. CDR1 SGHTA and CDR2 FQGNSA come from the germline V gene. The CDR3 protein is CASSFSSATDTQYF. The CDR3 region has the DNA TGTGCCAGCAGCTTTTCCAGCGCAACAGATACGCAGTATTTT.

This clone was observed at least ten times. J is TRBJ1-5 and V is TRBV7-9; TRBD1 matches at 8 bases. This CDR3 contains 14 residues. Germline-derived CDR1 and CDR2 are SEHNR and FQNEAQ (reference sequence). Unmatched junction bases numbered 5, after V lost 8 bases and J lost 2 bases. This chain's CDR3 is CASGGQGRNQPQHF. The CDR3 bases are TGTGCCAGCGGCGGACAGGGACGCAATCAGCCCCAGCATTTT.

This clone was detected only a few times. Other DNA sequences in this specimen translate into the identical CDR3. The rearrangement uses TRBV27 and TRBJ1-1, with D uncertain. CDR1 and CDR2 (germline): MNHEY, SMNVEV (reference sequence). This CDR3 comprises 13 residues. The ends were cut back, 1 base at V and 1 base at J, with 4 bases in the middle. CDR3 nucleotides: TGTGCCAGCAGTTTATACAGGAACACTGAAGCTTTCTTT. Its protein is CASSLYRNTEAFF.

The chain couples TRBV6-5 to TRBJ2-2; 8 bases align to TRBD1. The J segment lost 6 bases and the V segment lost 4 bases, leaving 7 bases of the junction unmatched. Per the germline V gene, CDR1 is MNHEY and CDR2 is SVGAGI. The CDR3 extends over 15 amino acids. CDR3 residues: CASSSQGDGAGELFF. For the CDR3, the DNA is TGTGCCAGCAGTTCACAGGGGGACGGCGCCGGGGAGCTGTTTTTT.

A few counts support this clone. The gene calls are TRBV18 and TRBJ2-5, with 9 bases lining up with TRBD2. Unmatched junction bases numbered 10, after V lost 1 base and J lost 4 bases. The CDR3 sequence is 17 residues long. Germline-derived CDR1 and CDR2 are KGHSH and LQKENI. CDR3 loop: CASSPLGAGGPRETQYF. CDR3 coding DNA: TGTGCCAGCTCACCACTTGGTGCGGGGGGGCCGAGAGAGACCCAGTACTTC.

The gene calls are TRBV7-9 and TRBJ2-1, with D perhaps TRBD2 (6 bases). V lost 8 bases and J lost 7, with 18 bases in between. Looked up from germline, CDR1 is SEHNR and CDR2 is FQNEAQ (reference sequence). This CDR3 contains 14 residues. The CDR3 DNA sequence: TGTGCCAGCTCCCTGGTCTCTGGGGGGAATGAGCAGTTCTTC. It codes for CASSLVSGGNEQFF. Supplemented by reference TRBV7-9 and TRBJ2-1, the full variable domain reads DTGVSQNPRHKITKRGQNVTFRCDPISEHNRLYWYRQTLGQGPEFLTYFQNEAQLEKSRLLSDRFSAERPKGSFSTLEIQRTEQGDSAMYLCASSLVSGGNEQFFGPGTRLTVL.

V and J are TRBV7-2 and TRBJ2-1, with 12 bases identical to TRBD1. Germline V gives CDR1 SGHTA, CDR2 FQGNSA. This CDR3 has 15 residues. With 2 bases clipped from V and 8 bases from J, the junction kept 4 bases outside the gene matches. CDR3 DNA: TGTGCCAGCAGCTTACCCGGGACAGGGGGCTATGAGCAGTTCTTC. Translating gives CASSLPGTGGYEQFF.

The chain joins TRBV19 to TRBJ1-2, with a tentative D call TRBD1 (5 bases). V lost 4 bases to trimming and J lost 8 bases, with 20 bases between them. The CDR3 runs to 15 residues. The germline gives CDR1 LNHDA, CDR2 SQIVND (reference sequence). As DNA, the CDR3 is TGTGCCAGTAGTACCTCGGGCAGGGCCTCCTACGGCTACACCTTC. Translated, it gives CASSTSGRASYGYTF.

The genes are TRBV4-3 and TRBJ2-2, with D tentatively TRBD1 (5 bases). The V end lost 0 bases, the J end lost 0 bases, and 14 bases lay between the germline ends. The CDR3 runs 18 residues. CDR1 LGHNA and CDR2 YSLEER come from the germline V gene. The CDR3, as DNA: TGCGCCAGCAGCCAAGAAGGTCCCGGCAGGGCGAACACCGGGGAGCTGTTTTTT. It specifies CASSQEGPGRANTGELFF.

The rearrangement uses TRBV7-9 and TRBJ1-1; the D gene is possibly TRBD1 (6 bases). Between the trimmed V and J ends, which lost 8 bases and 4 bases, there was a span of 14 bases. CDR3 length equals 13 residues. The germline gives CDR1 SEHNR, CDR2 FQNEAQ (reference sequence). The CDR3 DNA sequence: TGTGCCAGCGGAACAGGGAAGTCCACTGAAGCTTTCTTT. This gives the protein CASGTGKSTEAFF.

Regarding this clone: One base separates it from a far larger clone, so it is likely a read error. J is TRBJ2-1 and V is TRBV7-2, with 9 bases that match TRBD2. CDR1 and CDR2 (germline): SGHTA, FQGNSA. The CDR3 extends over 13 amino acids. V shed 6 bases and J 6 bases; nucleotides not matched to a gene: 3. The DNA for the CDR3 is TGTGCCAGCAGGCTAGCGGGGAGCAATGAGCAGTTCTTC. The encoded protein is CASRLAGSNEQFF.

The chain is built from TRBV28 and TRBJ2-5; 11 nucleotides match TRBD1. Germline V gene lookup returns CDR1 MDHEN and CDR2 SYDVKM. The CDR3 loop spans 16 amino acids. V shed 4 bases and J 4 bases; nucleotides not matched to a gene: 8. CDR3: CASSSGTGGNLETQYF. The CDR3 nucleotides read TGTGCCAGCAGTTCGGGGACAGGGGGGAACTTAGAGACCCAGTACTTC.

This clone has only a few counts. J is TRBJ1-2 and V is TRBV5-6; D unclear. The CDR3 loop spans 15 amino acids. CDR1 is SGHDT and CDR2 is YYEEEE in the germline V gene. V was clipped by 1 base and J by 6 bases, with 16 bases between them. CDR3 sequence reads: CASSLFFGEGDGYTF. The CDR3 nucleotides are TGTGCCAGCAGCTTGTTTTTTGGCGAGGGCGATGGCTACACCTTC.

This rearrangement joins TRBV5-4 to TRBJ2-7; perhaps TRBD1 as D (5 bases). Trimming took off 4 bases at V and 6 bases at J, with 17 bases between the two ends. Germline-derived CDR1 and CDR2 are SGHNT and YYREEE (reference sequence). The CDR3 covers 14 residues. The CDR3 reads CASSLPTQGIEQYF. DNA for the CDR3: TGTGCCAGCAGCCTACCAACTCAGGGAATCGAGCAGTACTTC.

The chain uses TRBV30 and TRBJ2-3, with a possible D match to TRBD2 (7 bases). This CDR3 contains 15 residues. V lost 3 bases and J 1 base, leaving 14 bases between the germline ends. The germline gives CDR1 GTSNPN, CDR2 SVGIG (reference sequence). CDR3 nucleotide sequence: TGTGCCTGGAGCATTGAGGGGGGGGGCACAGATACGCAGTATTTT. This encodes CAWSIEGGGTDTQYF.

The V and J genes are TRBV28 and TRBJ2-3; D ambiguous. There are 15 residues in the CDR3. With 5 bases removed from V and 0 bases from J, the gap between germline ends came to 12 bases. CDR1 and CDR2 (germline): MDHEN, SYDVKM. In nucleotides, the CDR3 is TGTGCCAGCAGTCAACTTATACGTAGCACAGATACGCAGTATTTT. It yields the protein CASSQLIRSTDTQYF.

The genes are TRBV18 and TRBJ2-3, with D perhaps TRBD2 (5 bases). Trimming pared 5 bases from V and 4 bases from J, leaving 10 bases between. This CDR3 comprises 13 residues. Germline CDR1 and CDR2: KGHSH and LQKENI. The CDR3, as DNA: TGTGCCAGCTCAACGGGATTGGCAGATACGCAGTATTTT. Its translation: CASSTGLADTQYF.

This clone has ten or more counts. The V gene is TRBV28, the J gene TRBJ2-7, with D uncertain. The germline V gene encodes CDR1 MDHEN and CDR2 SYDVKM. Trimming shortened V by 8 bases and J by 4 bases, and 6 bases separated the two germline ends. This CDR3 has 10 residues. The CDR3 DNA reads TGTGCCAGCGGCCCTTACGAGCAGTACTTC. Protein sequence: CASGPYEQYF.

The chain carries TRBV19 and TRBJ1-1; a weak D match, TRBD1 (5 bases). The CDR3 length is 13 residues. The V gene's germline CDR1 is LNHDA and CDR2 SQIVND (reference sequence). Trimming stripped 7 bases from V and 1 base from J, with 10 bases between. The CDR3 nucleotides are TGTGCCAGTACCCCTCAGGGGAACACTGAAGCTTTCTTT. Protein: CASTPQGNTEAFF.

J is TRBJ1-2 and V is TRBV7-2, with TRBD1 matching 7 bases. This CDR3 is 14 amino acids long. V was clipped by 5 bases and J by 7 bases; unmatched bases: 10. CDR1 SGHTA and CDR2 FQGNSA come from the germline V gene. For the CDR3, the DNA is TGTGCCAGCAGCCTACAGGGGCGAAGTTTTGGCTACACCTTC. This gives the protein CASSLQGRSFGYTF.

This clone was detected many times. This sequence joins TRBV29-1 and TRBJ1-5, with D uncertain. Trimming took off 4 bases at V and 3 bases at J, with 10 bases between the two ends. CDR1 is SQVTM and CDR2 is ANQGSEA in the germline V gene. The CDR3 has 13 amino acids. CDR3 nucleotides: TGCAGCGTTGCGGATACAGCCAATCAGCCCCAGCATTTT. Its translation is CSVADTANQPQHF.

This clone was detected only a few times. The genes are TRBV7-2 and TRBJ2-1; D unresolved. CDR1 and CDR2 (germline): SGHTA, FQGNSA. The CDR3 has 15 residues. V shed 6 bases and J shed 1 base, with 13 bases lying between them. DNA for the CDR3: TGTGCCAGCAGGGCGACTGTGACGTCCTACAATGAGCAGTTCTTC. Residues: CASRATVTSYNEQFF.

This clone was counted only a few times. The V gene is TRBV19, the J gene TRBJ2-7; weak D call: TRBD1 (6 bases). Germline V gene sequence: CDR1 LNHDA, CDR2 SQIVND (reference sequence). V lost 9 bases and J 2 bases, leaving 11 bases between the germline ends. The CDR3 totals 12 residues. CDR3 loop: CASGDTPYEQYF. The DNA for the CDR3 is TGTGCCAGCGGGGACACCCCCTACGAGCAGTACTTC.